The 22 T cell receptor beta chains presented below share a single source sample, sequenced in a study of T-cell memory formation after mild COVID-19 (TCRdb year 2021). Library preparation used 5' RACE. Sequenced on an Illumina NovaSeq 6000. TCRdb handled the public reads itself, with Q25 trimming in fastp and clone calling in MiXCR, and kept productive beta chains. Rows with one shared CDR3 protein collapse into an entry with the most common genes and DNA. This sample lists 500,000 to 550,000 distinct CDR3 sequences; roughly 21% were detected once. The top ten clonotypes cover around an eighth of the sample. Sequencing was carried out using PBMCs or a T cell subset sorted from them (not recorded which). The receptor source for this set is an adult woman who had mild COVID-19 (a few samples of this study predate the infection). The sample titles of this study are shuffled in the database, so cell type and time point are left out; the donor was told from shared clones.

This clonotype was seen only once. V and J are TRBV12-3 or TRBV12-4 and TRBJ2-7; possibly TRBD2 for D (6 bases). V lost 6 bases and J lost 6, with 18 bases in between. The CDR3 covers 14 residues. CDR3 DNA sequence: TGTGCCAGCAGGCCCACCGCGGCCGGGGGCGAGCAGTACTTC. Translated, it gives CASRPTAAGGEQYF.

The J gene is TRBJ2-3, the V gene TRBV3-1; 8 nucleotides match TRBD2. This CDR3 region has 15 residues. CDR1 and CDR2 from the germline V gene are LGHDT and YNNKEL (reference sequence). J gave up 4 bases and V 0 bases, and 3 bases lay outside the gene matches. CDR3 sequence: CASSQDDGGADTQYF. The CDR3 DNA reads as TGTGCCAGCAGCCAAGATGACGGGGGGGCAGATACGCAGTATTTT.

V is TRBV6-5 and J is TRBJ2-7; TRBD1 aligns across 11 bases. The CDR3 is 15 amino acids. With V trimmed by 3 bases and J by 5 bases, 6 bases remained unmatched. The germline gives CDR1 MNHEY, CDR2 SVGAGI. The CDR3 region has the DNA TGTGCCAGCAGTTATACCGGGACAGGGGGGAACGAGCAGTACTTC. Translated: CASSYTGTGGNEQYF.

The V gene is TRBV5-6, the J gene TRBJ1-1; D not resolved. CDR1 is SGHDT, CDR2 YYEEEE, per germline. Trimming took off 2 bases at V and 4 bases at J, with 9 bases between the two ends. The CDR3 is made up of 13 amino acids. The CDR3 is CASSLGTLTEAFF. In DNA, the CDR3 is TGTGCCAGCAGCTTAGGTACGCTCACTGAAGCTTTCTTT. Variable domain in full (rest from reference TRBV5-6 and TRBJ1-1): DAGVTQSPTHLIKTRGQQVTLRCSPKSGHDTVSWYQQALGQGPQFIFQYYEEEERQRGNFPDRFSGHQFPNYSSELNVNALLLGDSALYLCASSLGTLTEAFFGQGTRLTVV.

The chain couples TRBV12-3 or TRBV12-4 to TRBJ1-1; D is unresolved. The CDR3 length is 14 residues. Trimming stripped 1 base from V and 6 bases from J, with 12 bases between. The CDR3 bases are TGTGCCAGCAGTTTAGGAAAAGGGATCGCTGAAGCTTTCTTT. Protein sequence: CASSLGKGIAEAFF.

The chain carries TRBV7-2 and TRBJ2-5; TRBD1 matches 8 bases. J gave up 2 bases and V 1 base, and 3 bases lay outside the gene matches. CDR1 and CDR2 (germline): SGHTA, FQGNSA. This CDR3 is built from 15 residues. The CDR3 is CASSLGDRNQETQYF. CDR3 coding DNA: TGTGCCAGCAGCTTAGGGGACAGGAATCAAGAGACCCAGTACTTC.

This clonotype occurred a few times. V gene TRBV3-1 combines with J gene TRBJ2-1, with 7 bases lining up with TRBD1. Per the germline V gene, CDR1 is LGHDT and CDR2 is YNNKEL (reference sequence). V lost 5 bases, J lost 1 base, and 14 bases stayed unmatched. The CDR3 length is 18 residues. CDR3 nucleotide sequence: TGTGCCAGCAGCGCCTACCTCTCCGGGACAGAATCCTACAATGAGCAGTTCTTC. Amino acids: CASSAYLSGTESYNEQFF.

In its sample, this clonotype was seen a few times. The V and J genes are TRBV7-9 and TRBJ2-7; 15 positions agree with TRBD2. The CDR3 is made up of 17 amino acids. Losses at the gene ends were 5 bases for V and 8 bases for J; bases not matched to a gene: 13. Germline CDR1 reads SEHNR; CDR2 reads FQNEAQ (reference sequence). The CDR3 DNA reads as TGTGCCAGCAGCCCAGGACTAGCGGGAGGGCCCGCCTCGAAGCAGTACTTC. Protein: CASSPGLAGGPASKQYF. Combining the CDR3 with reference TRBV7-9 and TRBJ2-7 gives the whole variable domain DTGVSQNPRHKITKRGQNVTFRCDPISEHNRLYWYRQTLGQGPEFLTYFQNEAQLEKSRLLSDRFSAERPKGSFSTLEIQRTEQGDSAMYLCASSPGLAGGPASKQYFGPGTRLTVT.

The chain couples TRBV20-1 to TRBJ1-1; weak D call: TRBD1 (6 bases). Germline V gives CDR1 DFQATT, CDR2 SNEGSKA (reference sequence). Trimming pared 8 bases from V and 1 base from J, leaving 14 bases between. This CDR3 spans 13 amino acids. The CDR3 DNA follows: TGCAGTCACTTGGACAGTGCGAACACTGAAGCTTTCTTT. It translates to CSHLDSANTEAFF.

The rearrangement uses TRBV10-3 and TRBJ2-5; a weak D match, TRBD2 (5 bases). CDR1 is ENHRY and CDR2 is SYGVKD in the germline V gene. This CDR3 is 14 amino acids long. Trimming removed 8 bases from V and 0 bases from J, with 13 bases in between. CDR3 region: CAIAGGLNQETQYF. The CDR3 nucleotides read TGTGCCATCGCTGGCGGACTGAACCAAGAGACCCAGTACTTC.

This clonotype was detected only a few times. CDR3 amino acids: CASSSGGGSEQFF. The DNA for the CDR3 is TGTGCCAGCAGCTCTGGGGGAGGGAGTGAGCAGTTCTTC. J is TRBJ2-1 and V is TRBV11-2, with 7 bases aligning to TRBD2. The CDR3 length is 13 residues. V lost 4 bases, J lost 9 bases, and 6 bases stayed unmatched. The germline gives CDR1 SGHAT, CDR2 FQNNGV.

This clonotype was recorded a few times. V is TRBV20-1 and J is TRBJ2-3, with 14 bases identical to TRBD2. This CDR3 spans 16 amino acids. Germline V lookup: CDR1 DFQATT, CDR2 SNEGSKA (reference sequence). Trimming cost V 3 bases and J 3 bases; bases outside gene matches: 5. CDR3 in amino acids: CSARGLAGVRTDTQYF. In DNA form, the CDR3 reads TGCAGTGCTAGGGGACTAGCGGGAGTCAGGACAGATACGCAGTATTTT.

The chain recombines TRBV12-3 or TRBV12-4 with TRBJ2-1, with 10 bases that match TRBD2. The junction had 10 bases not matched to a gene; V was cut back by 8 bases and J by 3 bases. The CDR3 runs 16 residues. The CDR3 region has the DNA TGTGCCAGCCACCACTCCGGGACTAGCGTCTACAATGAGCAGTTCTTC. This gives the protein CASHHSGTSVYNEQFF.

There are a few counts of this clonotype. This rearrangement joins TRBV13 to TRBJ1-2; D remains ambiguous. The V end was cut by 6 bases, the J end by 2 bases, with 13 bases between. Germline loops: CDR1 PRHDT, CDR2 FYEKMQ (reference sequence). The CDR3 length is 14 residues. The CDR3 sequence: CASSVVGGNYGYTF. The DNA for the CDR3 is TGTGCCAGCAGTGTGGTAGGCGGGAACTATGGCTACACCTTC.

The chain is built from TRBV7-3 and TRBJ2-3; D call uncertain. This CDR3 has 14 amino acids. Trimming removed 3 bases from V and 3 bases from J, with 10 bases in between. Germline assignment: CDR1 SGHTA and CDR2 FQGTGA. Here the CDR3 DNA reads TGTGCCAGCAGCTTGGGGATTCGGACAGATACGCAGTATTTT. Translated, it gives CASSLGIRTDTQYF.

In this sample, this clonotype turned up many times. The chain couples TRBV11-2 to TRBJ2-1; the match to TRBD2 covers 8 bases. The J segment lost 6 bases and the V segment lost 6 bases, leaving 1 base of the junction unmatched. CDR1 is SGHAT and CDR2 is FQNNGV in the germline V gene. CDR3 length: 12 amino acids. CDR3 amino acids: CASSRGGNEQFF. The CDR3 region has the DNA TGTGCCAGCAGTCGGGGGGGCAATGAGCAGTTCTTC.

The V call is TRBV29-1, the J call TRBJ2-1; tentative D call: TRBD1 (6 bases). CDR3 size: 12 residues. Between the trimmed V and J ends, which lost 6 bases and 2 bases, there was a span of 8 bases. From germline, CDR1 is SQVTM and CDR2 ANQGSEA. The CDR3 nucleotides are TGCAGCGTGAGGGGGACCTACAATGAGCAGTTCTTC. The encoded protein is CSVRGTYNEQFF.

The table lists this clonotype with a few counts. V gene TRBV18 combines with J gene TRBJ1-3; the D gene is possibly TRBD1 (6 bases). There are 18 residues in the CDR3. Trimming shortened V by 3 bases and J by 0 bases, and 18 bases separated the two germline ends. Germline assignment: CDR1 KGHSH and CDR2 LQKENI. The CDR3 sequence: CASSPQKQGPISGNTIYF. In nucleotides, the CDR3 is TGTGCCAGCTCACCCCAGAAACAGGGACCGATCTCTGGAAACACCATATATTTT. Based on the CDR3 plus reference TRBV18 and TRBJ1-3, the full variable domain is NAGVMQNPRHLVRRRGQEARLRCSPMKGHSHVYWYRQLPEEGLKFMVYLQKENIIDESGMPKERFSAEFPKEGPSILRIQQVVRGDSAAYFCASSPQKQGPISGNTIYFGEGSWLTVV.

The chain couples TRBV7-9 to TRBJ1-1; TRBD1 matches at 10 bases. Germline V gene data show CDR1 as SEHNR and CDR2 as FQNEAQ (reference sequence). With V trimmed by 4 bases and J by 6 bases, 5 bases remained unmatched. The CDR3 runs 14 residues. Here the CDR3 DNA reads TGTGCCAGCAGCTCTAGGACAGGGGGGCCTGAAGCTTTCTTT. It encodes CASSSRTGGPEAFF. Combining the CDR3 with reference TRBV7-9 and TRBJ1-1 gives the whole variable domain DTGVSQNPRHKITKRGQNVTFRCDPISEHNRLYWYRQTLGQGPEFLTYFQNEAQLEKSRLLSDRFSAERPKGSFSTLEIQRTEQGDSAMYLCASSSRTGGPEAFFGQGTRLTVV.

This clonotype was seen more than once but under ten times. The chain joins TRBV11-2 to TRBJ2-1, with TRBD2 matching 9 bases. Germline loops: CDR1 SGHAT, CDR2 FQNNGV. This CDR3 region has 17 residues. Losses at the gene ends were 2 bases for V and 0 bases for J; bases not matched to a gene: 5. This chain's CDR3 is CASSLRDSGSSYNEQFF. The CDR3, as DNA: TGTGCCAGCAGCTTACGAGATAGCGGGAGCTCCTACAATGAGCAGTTCTTC.

This clonotype was picked up a small number of times. The chain couples TRBV7-2 to TRBJ1-5, with D uncertain. With 5 bases removed from V and 2 bases from J, the gap between germline ends came to 10 bases. Germline V lookup: CDR1 SGHTA, CDR2 FQGNSA. The CDR3 totals 14 residues. CDR3 sequence: CASSARSGNQPQHF. CDR3 DNA sequence: TGTGCCAGCAGCGCTCGCAGTGGCAATCAGCCCCAGCATTTT.

This clonotype was counted at least ten times. V is TRBV5-5 and J is TRBJ2-1, with TRBD2 as a possible D gene (5 bases). The CDR3 covers 15 residues. The germline V gene encodes CDR1 SGHKS and CDR2 YYEKEE (reference sequence). Between the trimmed V and J ends, which lost 0 bases and 10 bases, there was a span of 17 bases. The CDR3 region has the DNA TGTGCCAGCAGCTTGGGTGTGACTACCAACGGGGAGCAGTTCTTC. Its translation is CASSLGVTTNGEQFF.